This TCR beta chain appears in the sequencing data of a study of post-analysis software for immune sequencing data. Turning to the study itself: Recorded subtypes: relapsing-remitting, secondary progressive, progressive-relapsing; some patients unannotated.

cDNA libraries for TCR beta contained unique molecular identifiers. T cells numbering roughly 0.85 to 11 million yielded approximately 500,000 cDNA molecules. TCRdb ran MiXCR on the PCR reads and lists one entry per CDR3 protein. The data contain roughly 670,000 distinct CDR3 sequences, over 45% of them singletons. Comments on this clonotype: The antigen is undetermined.

Trimming took 4 bases from V and 1 from J; bases not matched to a gene: 7. Germline V gene data show CDR1 as DFQATT and CDR2 as SNEGSKA (reference sequence). This CDR3 is built from 16 residues. General study findings and limits: Normalized Chao1 diversity was significantly lower in multiple sclerosis patients than in controls. Controls showed lower frequencies than patients for several TRBV segments, and TRBV5-6, TRBV5-1 and TRBV20-1 were among these. Samples from a shared batch, those prepared together, strongly co-clustered by F measure.

The specimen was blood. V is TRBV20-1 and J is TRBJ2-1, with 10 bases that match TRBD2. This receptor was identified in a girl aged 2 to 9 with multiple sclerosis. The CDR3 DNA sequence: TGCAGTGCTACCGATATAGCGGGGGGTTCCTACAATGAGCAGTTCTTC. It is translated as CSATDIAGGSYNEQFF.